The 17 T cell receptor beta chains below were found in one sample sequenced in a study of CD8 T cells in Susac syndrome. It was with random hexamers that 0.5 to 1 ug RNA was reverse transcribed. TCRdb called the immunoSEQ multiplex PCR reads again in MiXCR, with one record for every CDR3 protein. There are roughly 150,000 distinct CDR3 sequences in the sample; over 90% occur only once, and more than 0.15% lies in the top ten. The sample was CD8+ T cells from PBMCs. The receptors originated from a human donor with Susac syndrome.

CDR3 nucleotides: TGTGCCAGCAGGCAGACTAGCAATGAGCAGTTCTTC. It translates to CASRQTSNEQFF. The chain recombines TRBV6-5 with TRBJ2-1; possible D gene TRBD2, 6 bases. The V gene's germline CDR1 is MNHEY and CDR2 SVGAGI. The CDR3 is made up of 12 amino acids. V was trimmed by 6 bases and J by 6 bases, leaving 9 bases between them.

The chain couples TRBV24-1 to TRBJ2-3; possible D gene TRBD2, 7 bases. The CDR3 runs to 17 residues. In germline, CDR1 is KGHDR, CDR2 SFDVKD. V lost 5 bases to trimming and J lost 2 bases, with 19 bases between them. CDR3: CATSGPTAGAPTDTQYF. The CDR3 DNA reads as TGTGCCACCAGTGGACCCACCGCGGGGGCCCCCACAGATACGCAGTATTTT.

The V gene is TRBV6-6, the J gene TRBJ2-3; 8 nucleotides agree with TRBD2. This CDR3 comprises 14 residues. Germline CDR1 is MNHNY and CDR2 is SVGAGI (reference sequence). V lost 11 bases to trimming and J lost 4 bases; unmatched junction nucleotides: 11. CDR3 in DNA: TGTGCCGCATGGAGCGGGAGTAGTGCAGATACGCAGTATTTT. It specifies CAAWSGSSADTQYF.

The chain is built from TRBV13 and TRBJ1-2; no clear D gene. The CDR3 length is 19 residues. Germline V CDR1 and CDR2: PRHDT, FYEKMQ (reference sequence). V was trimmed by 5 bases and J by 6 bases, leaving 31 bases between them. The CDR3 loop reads CASSLHLIPPTSPADGYTF. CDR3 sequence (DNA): TGTGCCAGCAGCCTCCATCTTATCCCTCCTACAAGCCCAGCGGATGGCTACACCTTC.

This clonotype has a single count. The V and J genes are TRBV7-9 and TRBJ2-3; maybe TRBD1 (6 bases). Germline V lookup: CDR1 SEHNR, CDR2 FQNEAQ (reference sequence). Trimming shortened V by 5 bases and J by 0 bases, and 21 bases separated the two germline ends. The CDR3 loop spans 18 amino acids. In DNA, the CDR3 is TGTGCCAGCAGCCAAACCCAGTCCGGGACACTTAGCACAGATACGCAGTATTTT. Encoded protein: CASSQTQSGTLSTDTQYF.

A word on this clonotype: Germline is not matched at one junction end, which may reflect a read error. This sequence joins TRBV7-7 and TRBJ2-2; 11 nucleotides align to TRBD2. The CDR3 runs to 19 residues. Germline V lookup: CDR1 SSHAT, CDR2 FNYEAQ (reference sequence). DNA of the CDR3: TGTGCTAGCAGCTCCCACCCCGAAACTAGCGGGAGCGACACCGGGGAGCTGTTTTTT. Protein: CASSSHPETSGSDTGELFF.

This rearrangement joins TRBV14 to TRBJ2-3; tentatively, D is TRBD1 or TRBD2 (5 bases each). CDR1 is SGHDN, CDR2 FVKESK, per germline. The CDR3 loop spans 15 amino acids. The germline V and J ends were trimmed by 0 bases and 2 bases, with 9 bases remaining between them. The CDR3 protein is CASSQEMGVTDTQYF. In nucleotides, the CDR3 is TGTGCCAGCAGCCAAGAGATGGGGGTCACAGATACGCAGTATTTT.

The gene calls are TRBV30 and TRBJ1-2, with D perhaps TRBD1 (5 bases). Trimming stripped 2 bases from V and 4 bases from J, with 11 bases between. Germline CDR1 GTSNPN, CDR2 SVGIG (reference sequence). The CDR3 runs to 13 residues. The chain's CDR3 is CAWSRGDAYGYTF. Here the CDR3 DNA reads TGTGCCTGGAGTAGGGGAGACGCCTATGGCTACACCTTC.

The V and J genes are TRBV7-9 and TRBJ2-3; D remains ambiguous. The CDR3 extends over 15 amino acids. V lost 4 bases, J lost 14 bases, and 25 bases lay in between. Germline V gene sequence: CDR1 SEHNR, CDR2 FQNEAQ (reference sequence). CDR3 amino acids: CASSYGPFGEENWYF. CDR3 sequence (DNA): TGTGCCAGCAGCTACGGACCCTTTGGGGAAGAAAACTGGTATTTT.

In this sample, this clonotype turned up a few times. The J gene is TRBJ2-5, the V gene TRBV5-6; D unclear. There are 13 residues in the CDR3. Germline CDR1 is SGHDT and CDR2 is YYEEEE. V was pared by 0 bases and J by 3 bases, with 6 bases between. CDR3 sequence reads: CASSLEAEETQYF. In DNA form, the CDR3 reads TGTGCCAGCAGCTTGGAGGCAGAAGAGACCCAGTACTTC.

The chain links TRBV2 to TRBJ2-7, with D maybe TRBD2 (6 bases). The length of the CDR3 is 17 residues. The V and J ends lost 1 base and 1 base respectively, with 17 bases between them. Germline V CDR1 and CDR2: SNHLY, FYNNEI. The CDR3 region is CASSEEEGKLDSYEQYF. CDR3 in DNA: TGTGCCAGCAGTGAAGAGGAGGGAAAATTAGATTCCTACGAGCAGTACTTC.

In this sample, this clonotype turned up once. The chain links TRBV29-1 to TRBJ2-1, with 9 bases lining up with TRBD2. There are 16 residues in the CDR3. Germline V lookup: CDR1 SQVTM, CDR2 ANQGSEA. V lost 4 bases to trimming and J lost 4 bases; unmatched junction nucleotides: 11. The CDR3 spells CSVGGGRAGRYNEQFF. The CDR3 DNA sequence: TGCAGCGTTGGGGGCGGGAGGGCCGGGAGATACAATGAGCAGTTCTTC.

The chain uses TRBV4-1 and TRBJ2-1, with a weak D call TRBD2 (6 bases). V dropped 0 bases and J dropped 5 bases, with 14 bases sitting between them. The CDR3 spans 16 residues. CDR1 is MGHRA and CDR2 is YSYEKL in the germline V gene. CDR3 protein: CASSQERGRPNNEQFF. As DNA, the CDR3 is TGCGCCAGCAGCCAAGAGAGAGGGAGGCCCAACAATGAGCAGTTCTTC.

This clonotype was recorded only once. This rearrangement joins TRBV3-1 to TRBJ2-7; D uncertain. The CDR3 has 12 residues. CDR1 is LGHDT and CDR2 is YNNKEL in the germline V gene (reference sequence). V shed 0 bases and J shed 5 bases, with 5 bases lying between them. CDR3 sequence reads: CASSQDTHEQYF. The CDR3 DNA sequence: TGTGCCAGCAGCCAAGATACCCACGAGCAGTACTTC.

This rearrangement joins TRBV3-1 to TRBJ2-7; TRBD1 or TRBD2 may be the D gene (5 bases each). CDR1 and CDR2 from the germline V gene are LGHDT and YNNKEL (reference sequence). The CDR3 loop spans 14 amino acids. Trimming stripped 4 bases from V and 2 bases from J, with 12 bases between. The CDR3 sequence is CASSRDAVPYEQYF. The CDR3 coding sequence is TGTGCCAGCAGCCGGGACGCCGTCCCCTACGAGCAGTACTTC.

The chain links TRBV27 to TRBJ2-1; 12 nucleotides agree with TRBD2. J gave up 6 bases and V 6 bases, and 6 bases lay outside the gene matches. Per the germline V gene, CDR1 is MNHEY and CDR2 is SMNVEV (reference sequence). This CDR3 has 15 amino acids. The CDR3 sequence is CASRTGTSGFNEQFF. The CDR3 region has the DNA TGTGCCAGCAGAACCGGGACTAGCGGGTTCAATGAGCAGTTCTTC.

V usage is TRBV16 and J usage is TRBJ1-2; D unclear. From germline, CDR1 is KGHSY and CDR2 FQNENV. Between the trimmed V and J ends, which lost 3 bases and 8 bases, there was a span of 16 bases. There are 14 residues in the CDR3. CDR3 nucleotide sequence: TGTGCCAGCAGCCATTCCGGTGTACTTAGCGGCTACACCTTC. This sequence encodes CASSHSGVLSGYTF.